This TCR beta chain was recorded in a study of blood T cell repertoires in COVID-19. The V and J ends lost 0 bases and 5 bases, in that order; junction bases with no gene match: 5. This CDR3 is built from 16 residues. Germline V lookup: CDR1 SGHDN, CDR2 FVKESK. The assay was immunoSEQ multiplex PCR, and TCRdb's table has in-frame clones only and misses some. The table has some 320,000 clones, about 89% seen once. This sequence was found in a woman under 40 who had recovered from COVID-19. V gene TRBV14 combines with J gene TRBJ2-2; 8 positions agree with TRBD2. The source material was PBMCs or T cells enriched from blood (not recorded which). This chain's CDR3 is CASSQEAGGATGELFF. In DNA form, the CDR3 reads TGTGCCAGCAGCCAAGAGGCCGGGGGGGCTACCGGGGAGCTGTTTTTT.